The T cell receptor beta chain described here comes from a study of response to subunit inactivated influenza vaccine. In TCRdb, the RT-PCR reads were re-called with MiXCR into one record per CDR3 protein. The sample consists of fewer than 600,000 distinct CDR3 sequences, approximately 7.2% of them appearing once. This clonotype has just a few counts. Its antigen is unknown. This CDR3 is 15 amino acids long. Unmatched junction bases numbered 3, after V lost 4 bases and J lost 6 bases. Points from the study as a whole: The authors suggested that few new T cells are recruited per seasonal influenza vaccination.

Sample: PBMCs from blood, taken approximately 25 months after vaccination. The receptor's source is a man aged 45-69 years who received an inactivated influenza vaccine. The rearrangement uses TRBV12-3 or TRBV12-4 and TRBJ2-1; TRBD2 agrees at 13 bases. The CDR3 DNA follows: TGTGCCAGCAGTTCTCGGACTAGCGGGGGCAATGAGCAGTTCTTC. This sequence encodes CASSSRTSGGNEQFF.